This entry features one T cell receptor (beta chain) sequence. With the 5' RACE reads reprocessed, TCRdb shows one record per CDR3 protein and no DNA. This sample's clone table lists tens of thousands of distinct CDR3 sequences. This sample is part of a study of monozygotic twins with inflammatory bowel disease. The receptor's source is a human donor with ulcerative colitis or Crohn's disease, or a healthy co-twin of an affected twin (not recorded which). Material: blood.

The CDR3 here is CASSEEETDTQYF. V is TRBV2 and J is TRBJ2-3. CDR1 and CDR2 from the germline V gene are SNHLY and FYNNEI. The CDR3 has 13 residues. Using reference TRBV2 and TRBJ2-3 for the parts outside the CDR3, the full variable domain is EPEVTQTPSHQVTQMGQEVILRCVPISNHLYFYWYRQILGQKVEFLVSFYNNEISEKSEIFDDQFSVERPDGSNFTLKIRSTKLEDSAMYFCASSEEETDTQYFGPGTRLTVL.